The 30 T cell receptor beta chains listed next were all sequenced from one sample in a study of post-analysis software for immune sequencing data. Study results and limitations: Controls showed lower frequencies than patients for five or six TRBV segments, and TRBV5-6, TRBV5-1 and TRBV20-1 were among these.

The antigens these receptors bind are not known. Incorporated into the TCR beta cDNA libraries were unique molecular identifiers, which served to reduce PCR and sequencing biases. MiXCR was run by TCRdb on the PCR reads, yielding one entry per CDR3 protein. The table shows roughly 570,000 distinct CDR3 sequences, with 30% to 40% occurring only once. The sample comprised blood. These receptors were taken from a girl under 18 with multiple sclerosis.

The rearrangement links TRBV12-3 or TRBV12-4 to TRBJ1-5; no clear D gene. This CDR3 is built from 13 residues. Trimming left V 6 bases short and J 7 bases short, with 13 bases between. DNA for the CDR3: TGTGCCAGCAGATTTGCAGGCGACCAGCCCCAGCATTTT. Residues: CASRFAGDQPQHF.

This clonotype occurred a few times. CDR3: CASSLRSKLEAFF. CDR3 coding DNA: TGTGCCAGCAGCTTACGAAGCAAGCTTGAAGCTTTCTTT. J is TRBJ1-1 and V is TRBV11-2; D not certain. CDR3 size: 13 residues. Germline lookup yields CDR1 SGHAT and CDR2 FQNNGV. The V and J ends lost 2 bases and 7 bases respectively, with 11 bases between them.

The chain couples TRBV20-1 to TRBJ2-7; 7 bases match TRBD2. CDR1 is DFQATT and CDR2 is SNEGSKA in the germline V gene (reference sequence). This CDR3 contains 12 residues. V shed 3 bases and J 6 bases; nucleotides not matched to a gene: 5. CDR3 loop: CSASSSGGEQYF. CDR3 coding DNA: TGCAGTGCTAGTTCTAGCGGCGGCGAGCAGTACTTC.

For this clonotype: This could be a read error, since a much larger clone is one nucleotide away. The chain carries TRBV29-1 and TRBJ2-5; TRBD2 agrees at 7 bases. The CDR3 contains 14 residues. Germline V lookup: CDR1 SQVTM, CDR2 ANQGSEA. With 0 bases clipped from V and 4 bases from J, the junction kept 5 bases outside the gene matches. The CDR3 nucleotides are TGCAGCGTTGAAGACCGGGGGGAGGTAGAGACCCAGTACTTC. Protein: CSVEDRGEVETQYF.

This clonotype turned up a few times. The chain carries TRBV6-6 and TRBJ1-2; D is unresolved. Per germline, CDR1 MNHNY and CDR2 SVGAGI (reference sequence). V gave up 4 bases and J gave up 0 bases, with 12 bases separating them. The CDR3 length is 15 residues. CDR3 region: CASSFSPIANYGYTF. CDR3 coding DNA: TGTGCCAGCAGTTTTTCACCCATAGCTAACTATGGCTACACCTTC.

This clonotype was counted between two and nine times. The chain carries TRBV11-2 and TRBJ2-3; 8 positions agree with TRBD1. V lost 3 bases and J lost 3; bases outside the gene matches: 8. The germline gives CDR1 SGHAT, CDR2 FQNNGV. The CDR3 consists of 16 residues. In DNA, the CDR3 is TGTGCCAGCAGCTTGACCGGGACAGGAGTTACAGATACGCAGTATTTT. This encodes CASSLTGTGVTDTQYF.

The CDR3: CASSPVGLSDTQYF. CDR3 coding DNA: TGTGCCAGCAGTCCCGTGGGCCTTTCAGATACGCAGTATTTT. The V call is TRBV27, the J call TRBJ2-3; D is ambiguous. Germline V CDR1 and CDR2: MNHEY, SMNVEV (reference sequence). There are 14 residues in the CDR3. Trimming took 5 bases from V and 4 from J, leaving 13 bases between them.

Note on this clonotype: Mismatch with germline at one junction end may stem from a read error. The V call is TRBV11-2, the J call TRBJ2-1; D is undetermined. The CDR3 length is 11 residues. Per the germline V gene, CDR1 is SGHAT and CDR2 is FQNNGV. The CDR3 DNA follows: TGTGCCAGCAGCGTAGACTGGGAGCAGTTCTTC. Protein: CASSVDWEQFF.

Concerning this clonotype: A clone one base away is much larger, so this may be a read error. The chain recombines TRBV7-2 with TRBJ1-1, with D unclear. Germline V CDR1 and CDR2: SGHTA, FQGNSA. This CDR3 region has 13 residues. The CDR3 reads CAGSLSRNTEAFF. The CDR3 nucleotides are TGTGCCGGCAGCTTATCCAGAAACACTGAAGCTTTCTTT.

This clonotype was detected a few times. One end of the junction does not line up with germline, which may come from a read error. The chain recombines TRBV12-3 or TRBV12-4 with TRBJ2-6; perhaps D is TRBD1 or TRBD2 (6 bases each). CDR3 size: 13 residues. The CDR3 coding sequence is TGTGCCAGCAGCGAGTGGGGGGCCAACGTCCGGACTTTC. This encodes CASSEWGANVRTF.

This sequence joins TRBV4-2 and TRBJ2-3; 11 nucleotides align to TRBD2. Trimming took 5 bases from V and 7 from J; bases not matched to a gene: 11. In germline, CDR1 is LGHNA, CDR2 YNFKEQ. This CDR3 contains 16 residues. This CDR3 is CASSSRGSGGANTQYF. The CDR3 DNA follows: TGTGCCAGCAGCTCCCGAGGTAGCGGGGGGGCGAATACGCAGTATTTT.

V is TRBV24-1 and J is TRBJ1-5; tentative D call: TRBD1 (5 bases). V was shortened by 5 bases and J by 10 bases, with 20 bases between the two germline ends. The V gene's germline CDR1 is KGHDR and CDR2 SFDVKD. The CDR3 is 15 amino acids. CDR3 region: CATSASEGPLRPQHF. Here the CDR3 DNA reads TGTGCCACCAGTGCCTCAGAGGGACCTTTACGACCCCAGCATTTT.

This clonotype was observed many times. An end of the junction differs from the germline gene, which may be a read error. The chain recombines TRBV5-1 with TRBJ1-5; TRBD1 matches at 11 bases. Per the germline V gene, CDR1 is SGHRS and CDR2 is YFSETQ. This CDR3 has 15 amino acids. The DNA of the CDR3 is TGTGCCAGCAGCTTAGGGACAGGGGGTAATCAGCCTCAGCATTTT. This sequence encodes CASSLGTGGNQPQHF.

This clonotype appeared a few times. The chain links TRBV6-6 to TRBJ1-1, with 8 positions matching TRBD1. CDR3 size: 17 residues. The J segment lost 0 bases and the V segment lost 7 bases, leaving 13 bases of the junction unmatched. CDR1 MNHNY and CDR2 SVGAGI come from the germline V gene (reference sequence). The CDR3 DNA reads TGTGCCAGCACCAAAGACAGGGGCGACGTTATGAACACTGAAGCTTTCTTT. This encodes CASTKDRGDVMNTEAFF.

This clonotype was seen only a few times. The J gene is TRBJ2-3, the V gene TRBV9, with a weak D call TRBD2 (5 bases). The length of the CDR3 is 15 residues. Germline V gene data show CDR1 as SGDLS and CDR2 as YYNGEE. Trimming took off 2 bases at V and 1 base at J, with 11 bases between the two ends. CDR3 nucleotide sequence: TGTGCCAGCAGCGTGGGCGGGCTAGGCACAGATACGCAGTATTTT. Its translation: CASSVGGLGTDTQYF. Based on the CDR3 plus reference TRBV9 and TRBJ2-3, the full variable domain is DSGVTQTPKHLITATGQRVTLRCSPRSGDLSVYWYQQSLDQGLQFLIQYYNGEERAKGNILERFSAQQFPDLHSELNLSSLELGDSALYFCASSVGGLGTDTQYFGPGTRLTVL.

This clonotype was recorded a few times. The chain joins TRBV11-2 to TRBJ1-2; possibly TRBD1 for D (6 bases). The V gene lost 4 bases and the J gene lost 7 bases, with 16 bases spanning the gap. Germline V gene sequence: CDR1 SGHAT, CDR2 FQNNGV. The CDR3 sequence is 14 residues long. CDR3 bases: TGTGCCAGCAGCTCACCCAGGGGTTCGCGTGGCTACACCTTC. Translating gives CASSSPRGSRGYTF.

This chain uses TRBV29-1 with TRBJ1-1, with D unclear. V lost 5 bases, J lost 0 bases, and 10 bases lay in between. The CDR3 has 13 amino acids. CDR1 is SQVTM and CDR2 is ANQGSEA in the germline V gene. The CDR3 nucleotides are TGCAGCGTTACCCACAGCATGAACACTGAAGCTTTCTTT. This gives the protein CSVTHSMNTEAFF.

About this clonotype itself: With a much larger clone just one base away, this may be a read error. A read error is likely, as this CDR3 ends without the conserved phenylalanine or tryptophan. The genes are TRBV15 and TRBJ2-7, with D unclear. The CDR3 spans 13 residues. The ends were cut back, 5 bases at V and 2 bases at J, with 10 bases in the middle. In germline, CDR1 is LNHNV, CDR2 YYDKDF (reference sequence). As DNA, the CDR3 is TGTGCCACCAGCTGGACGTTGACCTACGAGCAGTACCTC. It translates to CATSWTLTYEQYL.

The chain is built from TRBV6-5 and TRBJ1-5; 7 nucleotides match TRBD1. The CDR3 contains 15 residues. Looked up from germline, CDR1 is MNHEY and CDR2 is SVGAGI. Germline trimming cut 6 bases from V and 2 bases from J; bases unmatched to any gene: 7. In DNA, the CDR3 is TGTGCCAGCAGACGGACAGGTAATGGCAATCAGCCCCAGCATTTT. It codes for CASRRTGNGNQPQHF.

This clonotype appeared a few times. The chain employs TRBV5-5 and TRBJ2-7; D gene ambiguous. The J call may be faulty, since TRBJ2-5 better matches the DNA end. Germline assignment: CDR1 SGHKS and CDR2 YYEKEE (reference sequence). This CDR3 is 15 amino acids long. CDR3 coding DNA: TGTGCCAGCAGCTCAGTGACCGAATGGTGGGGGACCCAGTACTTC. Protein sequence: CASSSVTEWWGTQYF.

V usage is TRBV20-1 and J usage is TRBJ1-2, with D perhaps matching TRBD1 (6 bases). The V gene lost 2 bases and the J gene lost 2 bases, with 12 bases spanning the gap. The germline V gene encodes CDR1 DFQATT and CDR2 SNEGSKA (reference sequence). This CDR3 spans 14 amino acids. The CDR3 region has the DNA TGCAGTGCTAGACCGGGACAACTGAACTATGGCTACACCTTC. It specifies CSARPGQLNYGYTF.

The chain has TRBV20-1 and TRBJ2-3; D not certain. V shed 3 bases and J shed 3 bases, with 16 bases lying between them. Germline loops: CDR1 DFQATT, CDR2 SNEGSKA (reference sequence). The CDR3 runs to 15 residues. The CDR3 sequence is CSASVEVVVTDTQYF. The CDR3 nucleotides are TGCAGTGCTAGTGTTGAAGTGGTAGTGACAGATACGCAGTATTTT.

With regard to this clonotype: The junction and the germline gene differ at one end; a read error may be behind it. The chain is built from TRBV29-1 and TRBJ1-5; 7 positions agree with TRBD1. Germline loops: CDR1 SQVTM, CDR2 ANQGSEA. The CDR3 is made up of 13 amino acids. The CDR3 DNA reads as TGTAGCGTTGATTCAGGGGGGGAACAGCCCCAGCATTTT. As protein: CSVDSGGEQPQHF. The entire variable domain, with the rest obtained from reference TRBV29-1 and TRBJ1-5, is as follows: SAVISQKPSRDICQRGTSLTIQCQVDSQVTMMFWYRQQPGQSLTLIATANQGSEATYESGFVIDKFPISRPNLTFSTLTVSNMSPEDSSIYLCSVDSGGEQPQHFGDGTRLSIL.

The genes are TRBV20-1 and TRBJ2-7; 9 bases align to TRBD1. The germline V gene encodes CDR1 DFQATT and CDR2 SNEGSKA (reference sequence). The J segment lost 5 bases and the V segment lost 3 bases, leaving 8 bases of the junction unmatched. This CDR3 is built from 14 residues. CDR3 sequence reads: CSASDQQGAHEQYF. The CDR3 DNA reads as TGCAGTGCTAGCGATCAACAGGGGGCCCACGAGCAGTACTTC.

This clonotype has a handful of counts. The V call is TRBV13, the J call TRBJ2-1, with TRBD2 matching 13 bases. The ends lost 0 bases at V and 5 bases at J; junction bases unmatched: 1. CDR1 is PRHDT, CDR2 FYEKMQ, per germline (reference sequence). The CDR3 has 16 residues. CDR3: CASSLGGLAGDNEQFF. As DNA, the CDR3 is TGTGCCAGCAGCTTAGGAGGACTAGCGGGGGACAATGAGCAGTTCTTC. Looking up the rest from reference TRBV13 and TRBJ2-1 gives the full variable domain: AAGVIQSPRHLIKEKRETATLKCYPIPRHDTVYWYQQGPGQDPQFLISFYEKMQSDKGSIPDRFSAQQFSDYHSELNMSSLELGDSALYFCASSLGGLAGDNEQFFGPGTRLTVL.

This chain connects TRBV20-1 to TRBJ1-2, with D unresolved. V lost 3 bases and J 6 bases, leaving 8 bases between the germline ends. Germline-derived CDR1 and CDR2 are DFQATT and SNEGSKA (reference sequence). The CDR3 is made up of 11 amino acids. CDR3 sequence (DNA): TGCAGTGCTAGGCAGGTTGATGGCTACACCTTC. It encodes CSARQVDGYTF.

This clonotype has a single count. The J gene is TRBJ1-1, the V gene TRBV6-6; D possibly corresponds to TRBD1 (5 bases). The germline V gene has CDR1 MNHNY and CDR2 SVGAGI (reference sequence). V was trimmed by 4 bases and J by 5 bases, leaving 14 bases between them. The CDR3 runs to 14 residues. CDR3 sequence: CASSSRRGGTEAFF. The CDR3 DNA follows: TGTGCCAGCAGTTCCCGCCGGGGGGGAACTGAAGCTTTCTTT.

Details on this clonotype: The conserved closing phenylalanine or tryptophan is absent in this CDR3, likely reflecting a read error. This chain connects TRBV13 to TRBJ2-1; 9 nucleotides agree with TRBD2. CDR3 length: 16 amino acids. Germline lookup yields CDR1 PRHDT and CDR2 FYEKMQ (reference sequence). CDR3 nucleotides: TGTGCCAGCAGCTTCAACGGCGGGGGGGGCTACGATGAGCAGTTCTGC. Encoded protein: CASSFNGGGGYDEQFC.

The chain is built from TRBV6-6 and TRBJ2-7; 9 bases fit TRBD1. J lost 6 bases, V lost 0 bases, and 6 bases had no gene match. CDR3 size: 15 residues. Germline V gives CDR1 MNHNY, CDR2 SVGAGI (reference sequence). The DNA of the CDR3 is TGTGCCAGCAGTTACTCTGGGACAGGGACCGGCGAGCAGTACTTC. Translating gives CASSYSGTGTGEQYF.

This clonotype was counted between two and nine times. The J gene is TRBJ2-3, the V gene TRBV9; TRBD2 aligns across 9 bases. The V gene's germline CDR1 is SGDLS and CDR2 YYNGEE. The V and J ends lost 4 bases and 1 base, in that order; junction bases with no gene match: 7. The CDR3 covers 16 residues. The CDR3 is CASSLDQRGGTDTQYF. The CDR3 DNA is TGTGCCAGCAGCCTGGATCAGCGGGGGGGCACAGATACGCAGTATTTT. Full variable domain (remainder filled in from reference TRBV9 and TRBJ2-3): DSGVTQTPKHLITATGQRVTLRCSPRSGDLSVYWYQQSLDQGLQFLIQYYNGEERAKGNILERFSAQQFPDLHSELNLSSLELGDSALYFCASSLDQRGGTDTQYFGPGTRLTVL.